This is a list of T cell receptor beta chains from one sample in a study of identical twins. TCRdb analysed the 5' RACE reads with MiXCR anew, one entry per CDR3 protein. The data show about 1.7 million distinct CDR3 sequences, less than 40% seen once. What was sequenced was cord blood. The receptors derive from a newborn girl in good health. The CDR3 runs from the conserved cysteine through the conserved F or W. D genes are given only for firm matches. Size is stated for part of the rows, as once, few or many counts, or as a class when the clone is expanded.

j_call: TRBJ2-7; d_call: TRBD1; v_call: TRBV20-1; clone_size: .; cdr3_aa: CSARGDRKEQYF; cdr3_nt: TGCAGTGCTAGGGGGGACAGAAAGGAGCAGTACTTC
j_call: TRBJ1-5; d_call: TRBD1; v_call: TRBV6-1; clone_size: .; cdr3_aa: CASRGTGGGQPQHF; cdr3_nt: TGTGCCAGCAGAGGGACAGGGGGAGGGCAGCCCCAGCATTTT
j_call: TRBJ1-6; d_call: .; v_call: TRBV11-2; clone_size: .; cdr3_aa: CASSPLRGGVDSPLHF; cdr3_nt: TGTGCCAGCAGCCCTCTGAGAGGGGGGGTTGATTCACCCCTCCACTTT
j_call: TRBJ2-2; d_call: TRBD2; v_call: TRBV27; clone_size: .; cdr3_aa: CASSLFPGLASAGELFF; cdr3_nt: TGTGCCAGCAGTTTATTTCCGGGACTAGCGTCCGCCGGGGAGCTGTTTTTT
j_call: TRBJ2-5; d_call: TRBD2; v_call: TRBV5-1; clone_size: few; cdr3_aa: CASRPTSGTETQYF; cdr3_nt: TGCGCCAGCAGGCCGACTAGCGGGACGGAGACCCAGTACTTC
j_call: TRBJ1-2; d_call: .; v_call: TRBV28; clone_size: .; cdr3_aa: CASSFKGSNYGYTF; cdr3_nt: TGTGCCAGCAGTTTTAAGGGTTCTAACTATGGCTACACCTTC
j_call: TRBJ2-3; d_call: TRBD2; v_call: TRBV7-9; clone_size: .; cdr3_aa: CASSQGLAGPNTDTQYF; cdr3_nt: TGTGCCAGCAGCCAGGGACTAGCGGGGCCAAACACAGATACGCAGTATTTT
j_call: TRBJ2-4; d_call: TRBD1; v_call: TRBV18; clone_size: .; cdr3_aa: CASSPTGALAKNIQYF; cdr3_nt: TGTGCCAGCTCACCGACAGGGGCCTTAGCCAAAAACATTCAGTACTTC
j_call: TRBJ2-2; d_call: .; v_call: TRBV4-2; clone_size: few; cdr3_aa: CASSQALANTGELFF; cdr3_nt: TGTGCCAGCAGCCAAGCCCTGGCGAACACCGGGGAGCTGTTTTTT
j_call: TRBJ2-7; d_call: TRBD2; v_call: TRBV6-1; clone_size: .; cdr3_aa: CASSALAGYEQYF; cdr3_nt: TGTGCCAGCAGTGCCCTAGCGGGCTACGAGCAGTACTTC
j_call: TRBJ1-2; d_call: .; v_call: TRBV20-1; clone_size: .; cdr3_aa: CGAGRAGDGYTF; cdr3_nt: TGCGGTGCTGGGCGGGCCGGGGATGGCTACACCTTC
j_call: TRBJ2-7; d_call: .; v_call: TRBV20-1; clone_size: many; cdr3_aa: CSASLPGRSYEQYF; cdr3_nt: TGCAGTGCTAGTCTGCCAGGGCGCTCTTACGAGCAGTACTTC
j_call: TRBJ1-4; d_call: .; v_call: TRBV3-1; clone_size: .; cdr3_aa: CASSQGPIGNEKLFF; cdr3_nt: TGTGCCAGCAGCCAAGGGCCCATTGGTAATGAAAAACTGTTTTTT
j_call: TRBJ1-6; d_call: TRBD1; v_call: TRBV10-1; clone_size: .; cdr3_aa: CASSVRDRHSPLHF; cdr3_nt: TGCGCCAGCAGTGTCCGGGACAGACACTCACCCCTCCACTTT
j_call: TRBJ1-5; d_call: .; v_call: TRBV10-3; clone_size: few; cdr3_aa: CAISESQGLDQPQHF; cdr3_nt: TGTGCCATCAGTGAGTCTCAGGGCTTGGATCAGCCCCAGCATTTT
j_call: TRBJ1-2; d_call: TRBD1; v_call: TRBV29-1; clone_size: .; cdr3_aa: CSVDGTGAGYTF; cdr3_nt: TGCAGCGTTGACGGGACAGGGGCTGGCTACACCTTC
j_call: TRBJ2-5; d_call: TRBD2; v_call: TRBV9; clone_size: .; cdr3_aa: CASSVIAGGQETQYF; cdr3_nt: TGTGCCAGCAGCGTTATAGCGGGGGGACAAGAGACCCAGTACTTC
j_call: TRBJ1-2; d_call: .; v_call: TRBV20-1; clone_size: few; cdr3_aa: CSARDHRDLYGYTF; cdr3_nt: TGCAGTGCTAGAGATCACAGGGACCTCTATGGCTACACCTTC
j_call: TRBJ2-2; d_call: .; v_call: TRBV30; clone_size: once; cdr3_aa: CAWSLVSGELFF; cdr3_nt: TGTGCCTGGAGTTTAGTATCCGGGGAGCTGTTTTTT
j_call: TRBJ1-4; d_call: .; v_call: TRBV5-1; clone_size: .; cdr3_aa: CASGYRAHATNEKLFF; cdr3_nt: TGCGCCAGCGGATACAGGGCCCATGCAACTAATGAAAAACTGTTTTTT
j_call: TRBJ2-7; d_call: .; v_call: TRBV5-1; clone_size: few; cdr3_aa: CASSLLGLSSYEQYF; cdr3_nt: TGCGCCAGCAGCTTGCTAGGACTCTCCTCCTACGAGCAGTACTTC
j_call: TRBJ1-1; d_call: .; v_call: TRBV7-2; clone_size: once; cdr3_aa: CASRIQGLGTEAFF; cdr3_nt: TGTGCCAGCAGAATACAGGGATTAGGGACTGAAGCTTTCTTT
j_call: TRBJ1-1; d_call: .; v_call: TRBV7-2; clone_size: .; cdr3_aa: CASSLDPGVNTEAFF; cdr3_nt: TGTGCCAGCAGCTTAGATCCAGGGGTAAACACTGAAGCTTTCTTT
j_call: TRBJ2-7; d_call: TRBD2; v_call: TRBV25-1; clone_size: .; cdr3_aa: CASSEYGGGYEQYF; cdr3_nt: TGTGCCAGCAGTGAATATGGCGGGGGGTACGAGCAGTACTTC
j_call: TRBJ2-7; d_call: TRBD2; v_call: TRBV20-1; clone_size: .; cdr3_aa: CSATSGRGNEQYF; cdr3_nt: TGCAGTGCTACTAGCGGGAGAGGGAACGAGCAGTACTTC
j_call: TRBJ2-3; d_call: .; v_call: TRBV24-1; clone_size: .; cdr3_aa: CAFNRTDTQYF; cdr3_nt: TGTGCCTTTAATCGCACAGATACGCAGTATTTT
j_call: TRBJ2-3; d_call: .; v_call: TRBV27; clone_size: .; cdr3_aa: CASRSYGTAAQYF; cdr3_nt: TGTGCCAGCAGAAGCTACGGGACTGCGGCGCAGTATTTT
j_call: TRBJ1-2; d_call: TRBD1; v_call: TRBV24-1; clone_size: .; cdr3_aa: CATIRQGPDGYTF; cdr3_nt: TGTGCCACCATCCGACAGGGTCCCGATGGCTACACCTTC
j_call: TRBJ2-7; d_call: TRBD1; v_call: TRBV4-2; clone_size: many; cdr3_aa: CASSQESRDSYEQYF; cdr3_nt: TGTGCCAGCAGCCAAGAATCCCGGGACAGCTACGAGCAGTACTTC
j_call: TRBJ2-5; d_call: .; v_call: TRBV11-2; clone_size: .; cdr3_aa: CAGSFVYQETQYF; cdr3_nt: TGTGCCGGCAGCTTCGTCTACCAAGAGACCCAGTACTTC
j_call: TRBJ2-7; d_call: TRBD1; v_call: TRBV7-9; clone_size: .; cdr3_aa: CASSSWDRDTSYEQYF; cdr3_nt: TGTGCCAGCAGCTCCTGGGACAGGGACACTTCCTACGAGCAGTACTTC
j_call: TRBJ1-5; d_call: .; v_call: TRBV2; clone_size: few; cdr3_aa: CASCPSGRQPQHF; cdr3_nt: TGTGCCAGCTGCCCTTCTGGGAGGCAGCCCCAGCATTTT
j_call: TRBJ2-1; d_call: .; v_call: TRBV20-1; clone_size: .; cdr3_aa: CSARSKNEQFF; cdr3_nt: TGCAGTGCTAGGTCCAAAAATGAGCAGTTCTTC
j_call: TRBJ1-6; d_call: .; v_call: TRBV6-1; clone_size: .; cdr3_aa: CASSSHSYFGTHYNSPLHF; cdr3_nt: TGTGCCAGCAGCTCTCACTCTTATTTCGGGACACACTATAATTCACCCCTCCACTTT
j_call: TRBJ2-1; d_call: .; v_call: TRBV20-1; clone_size: .; cdr3_aa: CSAVLDRQGPSGGSYNEQYF; cdr3_nt: .
j_call: TRBJ2-1; d_call: .; v_call: TRBV6-2/TRBV6-3; clone_size: .; cdr3_aa: CASSSLVGVFYNEQFF; cdr3_nt: TGTGCCAGCAGTTCACTAGTGGGAGTTTTCTACAATGAGCAGTTCTTC
j_call: TRBJ2-5; d_call: .; v_call: TRBV7-2; clone_size: .; cdr3_aa: CASSFHRAKWETQYF; cdr3_nt: TGTGCCAGCAGCTTTCACAGGGCAAAGTGGGAGACCCAGTACTTC
j_call: TRBJ2-5; d_call: .; v_call: TRBV5-1; clone_size: few; cdr3_aa: CASSPAYNEQYF; cdr3_nt: TGCGCCAGCAGCCCGGCCTACAATGAGCAGTACTTC
j_call: TRBJ1-3; d_call: .; v_call: TRBV6-5; clone_size: few; cdr3_aa: CASSYLQGGNTIYF; cdr3_nt: TGTGCCAGCAGTTACTTACAGGGAGGGAACACCATATATTTT
j_call: TRBJ1-2; d_call: .; v_call: TRBV7-9; clone_size: .; cdr3_aa: CASSVTNYGPRNGYTF; cdr3_nt: TGTGCCAGCAGCGTCACCAACTACGGACCGAGGAATGGCTACACCTTC
j_call: TRBJ2-5; d_call: TRBD2; v_call: TRBV12-3/TRBV12-4; clone_size: .; cdr3_aa: CASSLDTSGNPNQETQYF; cdr3_nt: TGTGCCAGCAGTTTAGACACTAGCGGGAACCCTAACCAAGAGACCCAGTACTTC
j_call: TRBJ2-1; d_call: TRBD2; v_call: TRBV25-1; clone_size: few; cdr3_aa: CASSEFSGTYNEQFF; cdr3_nt: TGTGCCAGCAGTGAATTTAGCGGGACCTACAATGAGCAGTTCTTC
j_call: TRBJ1-6; d_call: TRBD1; v_call: TRBV6-5; clone_size: .; cdr3_aa: CASSYSNRGAPGSPLHF; cdr3_nt: TGTGCCAGCAGTTACTCCAACAGGGGCGCCCCTGGGTCACCCCTCCACTTT
j_call: TRBJ1-1; d_call: .; v_call: TRBV20-1; clone_size: .; cdr3_aa: CSASTTGGVMNTEAFF; cdr3_nt: TGCAGTGCTAGTACCACCGGAGGGGTCATGAACACTGAAGCTTTCTTT
j_call: TRBJ1-6; d_call: .; v_call: TRBV20-1; clone_size: .; cdr3_aa: CSAGGRSYNSPLHF; cdr3_nt: TGCAGTGCTGGAGGGCGCTCCTATAATTCACCCCTCCACTTT
j_call: TRBJ2-5; d_call: .; v_call: TRBV6-5; clone_size: .; cdr3_aa: CASSYGQLQGTQYF; cdr3_nt: TGTGCCAGCAGTTACGGGCAGCTTCAAGGGACCCAGTACTTC
j_call: TRBJ1-1; d_call: TRBD1; v_call: TRBV4-2; clone_size: .; cdr3_aa: CASSQGDRGTEAFF; cdr3_nt: TGTGCCAGCAGCCAAGGGGACAGGGGCACTGAAGCTTTCTTT
j_call: TRBJ2-5; d_call: .; v_call: TRBV27; clone_size: many; cdr3_aa: CASSFGHQETQYF; cdr3_nt: TGTGCCAGCAGTTTTGGGCACCAAGAGACCCAGTACTTC
j_call: TRBJ2-5; d_call: .; v_call: TRBV4-1; clone_size: .; cdr3_aa: CASSHLRALAGPYNEQYF; cdr3_nt: TGCGCCAGCAGCCATCTAAGAGCTCTAGCAGGTCCCTACAATGAGCAGTACTTC
j_call: TRBJ2-5; d_call: TRBD2; v_call: TRBV4-1; clone_size: .; cdr3_aa: CASSQEWGTSGYF; cdr3_nt: TGCGCCAGCAGCCAAGAGTGGGGGACTAGCGGGTACTTC
j_call: TRBJ2-3; d_call: TRBD1; v_call: TRBV19; clone_size: once; cdr3_aa: CATTNRGWSTDTQYF; cdr3_nt: TGTGCCACCACGAACAGGGGATGGAGCACAGATACGCAGTATTTT
j_call: TRBJ1-2; d_call: .; v_call: TRBV25-1; clone_size: .; cdr3_aa: CASPRDTNYGYTF; cdr3_nt: TGTGCCAGCCCCCGGGACACTAACTATGGCTACACCTTC
j_call: TRBJ2-2; d_call: .; v_call: TRBV6-1; clone_size: .; cdr3_aa: CASSEPGGPRNTGELFF; cdr3_nt: TGTGCCAGCAGTGAACCCGGGGGGCCGCGGAACACCGGGGAGCTGTTTTTT
j_call: TRBJ1-1; d_call: .; v_call: TRBV25-1; clone_size: few; cdr3_aa: CASPPHPQGSNTEAFF; cdr3_nt: TGTGCCAGTCCGCCCCACCCCCAGGGTTCGAACACTGAAGCTTTCTTT
j_call: TRBJ2-3; d_call: .; v_call: TRBV4-1; clone_size: .; cdr3_aa: CASSLRWSGSRTDTQYF; cdr3_nt: TGCGCCAGCAGCCTCCGGTGGTCGGGTTCCCGCACAGATACGCAGTATTTT